These 29 T cell receptor beta chains were all obtained from the same sample, sequenced in a study of cytomegalovirus exposure and HLA in healthy donors. The PCR made use of 60 Vbeta and 13 Jbeta primers. Sequenced by immunoSEQ multiplex PCR; TCRdb stores in-frame clones only, minus some. The repertoire has around 160,000 clones, just over 75% of them found once; the top ten carry approximately 1%. The material sequenced was PBMCs. These receptors were obtained from a middle-aged woman in good health and CMV-seronegative.

The chain couples TRBV13 to TRBJ2-1, with a possible D match to TRBD2 (6 bases). The germline gives CDR1 PRHDT, CDR2 FYEKMQ (reference sequence). This CDR3 has 18 residues. V lost 3 bases, J lost 7 bases, and 25 bases lay in between. CDR3: CASSFPGGSRGLVNEQFF. In DNA, the CDR3 is TGTGCCAGCAGCTTCCCTGGAGGGTCTAGGGGACTTGTGAATGAGCAGTTCTTC. Supplemented by reference TRBV13 and TRBJ2-1, the full variable domain reads AAGVIQSPRHLIKEKRETATLKCYPIPRHDTVYWYQQGPGQDPQFLISFYEKMQSDKGSIPDRFSAQQFSDYHSELNMSSLELGDSALYFCASSFPGGSRGLVNEQFFGPGTRLTVL.

This sequence joins TRBV5-6 and TRBJ2-5, with 9 bases matching TRBD1. The CDR3 runs to 16 residues. The ends lost 1 base at V and 4 bases at J; junction bases unmatched: 8. The V gene's germline CDR1 is SGHDT and CDR2 YYEEEE. The CDR3 protein is CASSLYLTGGVETQYF. CDR3 coding DNA: TGTGCCAGCAGCTTGTATCTGACAGGGGGTGTAGAGACCCAGTACTTC.

The gene calls are TRBV11-3 and TRBJ2-5; 7 bases fit TRBD1. The CDR3 is 16 amino acids. Losses at the gene ends were 4 bases for V and 4 bases for J; bases not matched to a gene: 12. CDR1 SGHNT and CDR2 YENEEA come from the germline V gene. CDR3 loop: CASSSGTAPAGETQYF. The CDR3 DNA follows: TGTGCCAGCAGCTCGGGGACAGCCCCCGCAGGAGAGACCCAGTACTTC.

This clone has more than one count but fewer than ten. V gene TRBV6-5 combines with J gene TRBJ1-5; D unclear. The V end lost 5 bases, the J end lost 1 base, and 9 bases lay between the germline ends. The CDR3 is made up of 14 amino acids. The V gene's germline CDR1 is MNHEY and CDR2 SVGAGI. CDR3 DNA sequence: TGTGCCAGCAGTAGAGACAACAGCAATCAGCCCCAGCATTTT. It specifies CASSRDNSNQPQHF.

The chain combines TRBV28 with TRBJ1-3; perhaps TRBD1 as D (5 bases). Trimming left V 2 bases short and J 0 bases short, with 11 bases between. Germline lookup yields CDR1 MDHEN and CDR2 SYDVKM. The CDR3 loop spans 16 amino acids. The CDR3 loop reads CASSLIGVPSGNTIYF. The CDR3 nucleotides are TGTGCCAGCAGTTTAATAGGGGTCCCCTCTGGAAACACCATATATTTT.

V and J are TRBV4-1 and TRBJ2-5; 10 bases agree with TRBD2. Germline lookup yields CDR1 MGHRA and CDR2 YSYEKL. This CDR3 region has 16 residues. V lost 1 base, J lost 1 base, and 3 bases stayed unmatched. The CDR3 nucleotides read TGCGCCAGCAGCCAAGCCCGACTAGCGGGCCAAGAGACCCAGTACTTC. Residues: CASSQARLAGQETQYF.

The chain joins TRBV7-9 to TRBJ2-1; D not certain. The CDR3 consists of 13 residues. V was trimmed by 6 bases and J by 4 bases, leaving 10 bases between them. The V gene's germline CDR1 is SEHNR and CDR2 FQNEAQ (reference sequence). The CDR3 reads CASRKIGYNEQFF. The CDR3 DNA reads TGTGCCAGCAGGAAGATCGGGTACAATGAGCAGTTCTTC.

The chain uses TRBV29-1 and TRBJ2-7; possible D gene TRBD1, 6 bases. The CDR3 is 14 residues long. V was clipped by 1 base and J by 5 bases, with 15 bases between them. Germline CDR1 SQVTM, CDR2 ANQGSEA. In DNA form, the CDR3 reads TGCAGCGTTGAAGTCGGGGCAGGGGTCCACGAGCAGTACTTC. It translates to CSVEVGAGVHEQYF.

This chain links TRBV19 with TRBJ2-7, with D unresolved. V dropped 3 bases and J dropped 3 bases, with 18 bases sitting between them. Germline CDR1 reads LNHDA; CDR2 reads SQIVND (reference sequence). The CDR3 consists of 16 residues. In DNA, the CDR3 is TGTGCCAGTAGTATGGTAGGCACGCGACCGGGCTACGAGCAGTACTTC. It is translated as CASSMVGTRPGYEQYF.

The rearrangement uses TRBV5-1 and TRBJ2-3; 10 nucleotides line up with TRBD2. Germline CDR1 reads SGHRS; CDR2 reads YFSETQ. This CDR3 is 22 amino acids long. J gave up 5 bases and V 3 bases, and 27 bases lay outside the gene matches. For the CDR3, the DNA is TGCGCCAGCAGCTGGGCTGGGACAGGATCTAGCGGGAGAAATCCCTCGGGAGATACGCAGTATTTT. Translating gives CASSWAGTGSSGRNPSGDTQYF.

V usage is TRBV28 and J usage is TRBJ2-5; maybe TRBD2 (7 bases). Germline V gene sequence: CDR1 MDHEN, CDR2 SYDVKM. CDR3 length equals 14 residues. V lost 6 bases and J 5 bases, leaving 16 bases between the germline ends. CDR3 region: CASSEGGLEETQYF. For the CDR3, the DNA is TGTGCCAGCAGCGAGGGGGGGCTTGAGGAGACCCAGTACTTC.

The chain is built from TRBV4-1 and TRBJ1-4, with TRBD1 identical over 8 bases. The germline CDR1 and CDR2 sequences are MGHRA and YSYEKL. V was clipped by 0 bases and J by 7 bases; unmatched bases: 7. This CDR3 comprises 16 residues. The CDR3, as DNA: TGCGCCAGCAGCCAAGATAGAGGACAGGGAAGTGAAAAACTGTTTTTT. Encoded protein: CASSQDRGQGSEKLFF.

The chain is built from TRBV29-1 and TRBJ2-7, with D possibly being TRBD2 (6 bases). With 4 bases removed from V and 2 bases from J, the gap between germline ends came to 12 bases. The V gene's germline CDR1 is SQVTM and CDR2 ANQGSEA. CDR3 size: 13 residues. The CDR3 loop reads CSVAVAETYEQYF. Written as DNA, the CDR3 is TGCAGCGTTGCTGTAGCGGAGACCTACGAGCAGTACTTC.

The chain is built from TRBV5-8 and TRBJ2-7, with TRBD1 matching over 9 bases. The CDR3 has 14 amino acids. Germline trimming cut 4 bases from V and 0 bases from J; bases unmatched to any gene: 2. Germline assignment: CDR1 SGHTS and CDR2 YDEGEE. CDR3 DNA: TGTGCCAGCAGCCCGACAGGGGGCTCCTACGAGCAGTACTTC. This sequence encodes CASSPTGGSYEQYF.

The sample holds a few counts of this clone. CDR3 DNA: TGTGCCAGCAGTCCAAGCGGCACCACTAGCGGGAGTAGGGCCCAGTACTTC. It specifies CASSPSGTTSGSRAQYF. The V and J genes are TRBV19 and TRBJ2-5; 11 bases match TRBD2. Losses at the gene ends were 9 bases for V and 9 bases for J; bases not matched to a gene: 21. The CDR3 extends over 17 amino acids. CDR1 and CDR2 (germline): LNHDA, SQIVND (reference sequence).

The chain is built from TRBV30 and TRBJ1-3, with no clear D. The CDR3 runs to 16 residues. Germline-derived CDR1 and CDR2 are GTSNPN and SVGIG (reference sequence). Trimming left V 0 bases short and J 4 bases short, with 16 bases between. As DNA, the CDR3 is TGTGCCTGGAGTGTGTCCGATATGGGGAGGGGAAACACCATATATTTT. Translating it yields CAWSVSDMGRGNTIYF.

The chain links TRBV28 to TRBJ1-1; the match to TRBD1 covers 7 bases. Germline CDR1 reads MDHEN; CDR2 reads SYDVKM. CDR3 length: 17 residues. Trimming took 6 bases from V and 0 from J; bases not matched to a gene: 13. The CDR3 sequence is CASSHGTASWMNTEAFF. DNA for the CDR3: TGTGCCAGCAGCCATGGGACAGCCAGTTGGATGAACACTGAAGCTTTCTTT.

This chain joins TRBV7-9 and TRBJ2-1; D not resolved. V shed 6 bases and J shed 9 bases, with 9 bases lying between them. The germline V gene has CDR1 SEHNR and CDR2 FQNEAQ (reference sequence). The CDR3 has 11 residues. The CDR3 DNA sequence: TGTGCCAGCAGTTCCCAATTTGAGCAGTTCTTC. It encodes CASSSQFEQFF.

The chain recombines TRBV5-4 with TRBJ1-3; tentatively, D is TRBD1 (5 bases). Germline V CDR1 and CDR2: SGHNT, YYREEE (reference sequence). The CDR3 loop spans 18 amino acids. V lost 0 bases and J 0 bases, leaving 16 bases between the germline ends. CDR3 nucleotide sequence: TGTGCCAGCAGCTTGGATAGGGGTACTGTACCCTCTGGAAACACCATATATTTT. Residues: CASSLDRGTVPSGNTIYF.

Comments on this clone: A read error may produce the germline difference seen at one junction end. The rearrangement links TRBV7-7 to TRBJ2-5, with 7 bases lining up with TRBD2. CDR1 is SSHAT and CDR2 is FNYEAQ in the germline V gene (reference sequence). The CDR3 is made up of 15 amino acids. This CDR3 is CASSPNPGLIETQYF. The CDR3 DNA follows: TGTGCTAGCAGCCCTAACCCGGGACTAATCGAGACCCAGTACTTC.

The chain combines TRBV30 with TRBJ2-7; 9 bases are shared with TRBD2. This CDR3 is 14 amino acids long. CDR1 and CDR2 (germline): GTSNPN, SVGIG (reference sequence). The trim removed 4 bases at V and 3 bases at J, leaving 7 bases unmatched. The CDR3 loop reads CAWKGLAEVYEQYF. CDR3 DNA sequence: TGTGCCTGGAAGGGACTAGCAGAAGTCTACGAGCAGTACTTC.

The CDR3 nucleotides read TGTGCCAGCAGCGTAGGGGTAGGGGGTGGGGAGACCCAGTACTTC. Amino acids: CASSVGVGGGETQYF. The chain combines TRBV5-6 with TRBJ2-5; tentatively, D is TRBD1 (6 bases). V lost 4 bases and J 5 bases, leaving 18 bases between the germline ends. The CDR3 spans 15 residues. Germline V gene data show CDR1 as SGHDT and CDR2 as YYEEEE.

The CDR3 region is CSAAINSGAPNIQYF. The CDR3 nucleotides read TGCAGCGCTGCTATCAATTCAGGGGCCCCAAACATTCAGTACTTC. The V gene is TRBV29-1, the J gene TRBJ2-4, with D possibly being TRBD1 (6 bases). V was cut by 7 bases and J by 6 bases, with 22 bases left in between. From germline, CDR1 is SQVTM and CDR2 ANQGSEA. The length of the CDR3 is 15 residues.

This chain joins TRBV7-2 and TRBJ2-1, with TRBD2 matching 11 bases. The V gene end was trimmed by 4 bases and the J gene end by 6 bases; junction bases not matched to a gene: 8. Germline loops: CDR1 SGHTA, CDR2 FQGNSA. This CDR3 region has 16 residues. CDR3 in amino acids: CASSSAVAGGANEQFF. The CDR3 nucleotides are TGTGCCAGCAGCTCGGCGGTAGCGGGAGGGGCCAATGAGCAGTTCTTC.

The CDR3 DNA reads as TGTGCCAGCAGCTTCGGGGGGTCCACCTACGAGCAGTACTTC. It codes for CASSFGGSTYEQYF. The chain recombines TRBV7-9 with TRBJ2-7; TRBD2 matches at 7 bases. CDR1 SEHNR and CDR2 FQNEAQ come from the germline V gene (reference sequence). The CDR3 is made up of 14 amino acids. Germline trimming cut 3 bases from V and 2 bases from J; bases unmatched to any gene: 4.

V is TRBV5-6 and J is TRBJ1-1; 8 nucleotides agree with TRBD1. Per the germline V gene, CDR1 is SGHDT and CDR2 is YYEEEE. V was clipped by 0 bases and J by 3 bases; unmatched bases: 1. The CDR3 is 14 residues long. Written as DNA, the CDR3 is TGTGCCAGCAGCTTGGGACAGGGGTACACTGAAGCTTTCTTT. The encoded protein is CASSLGQGYTEAFF.

The chain recombines TRBV4-1 with TRBJ1-1; 8 nucleotides match TRBD1. Germline V lookup: CDR1 MGHRA, CDR2 YSYEKL. J lost 5 bases, V lost 6 bases, and 8 bases had no gene match. This CDR3 is 14 amino acids long. The CDR3 loop is CASRPGGWETEAFF. The CDR3 DNA sequence: TGCGCCAGCAGACCAGGGGGCTGGGAAACTGAAGCTTTCTTT.

Concerning this clone itself: Different DNA sequences within this sample yield the same CDR3. The chain employs TRBV5-1 and TRBJ2-3; 12 nucleotides line up with TRBD2. Trimming removed 4 bases from V and 0 bases from J; junction bases left unmatched: 3. Germline V gene sequence: CDR1 SGHRS, CDR2 YFSETQ. CDR3 length: 16 residues. CDR3 in DNA: TGCGCCAGCAGCCGGGGGACTAGCGGGAGCACAGATACGCAGTATTTT. Amino acid sequence: CASSRGTSGSTDTQYF.

The V gene is TRBV2, the J gene TRBJ1-1, with D possibly being TRBD1 (5 bases). Germline assignment: CDR1 SNHLY and CDR2 FYNNEI. The V and J ends lost 5 bases and 5 bases respectively, with 18 bases between them. This CDR3 spans 15 amino acids. CDR3 in DNA: TGTGCCAGCAGTTTTCTCGACGGGGGAGAAACTGAAGCTTTCTTT. It yields the protein CASSFLDGGETEAFF.